This T cell receptor (beta chain) was identified in a study of a mutant IDH1 vaccine in newly diagnosed glioma. Study in general: Patients began vaccination 4-6 weeks after radiotherapy alone, or with temozolomide cycles. Patients previously underwent radiotherapy, temozolomide, or both, and most underwent both.

The V gene lost 1 base and the J gene lost 4 bases, with 13 bases spanning the gap. This CDR3 has 15 residues. Germline V gives CDR1 SEHNR, CDR2 FQNEAQ (reference sequence). As for this clone: Its antigen is unidentified.

Time point of the sample: week 23, last vaccination. Vaccination used 300 ug of mutant IDH1 20-mer peptide per dose, with topical imiquimod. Study results and limitations: Pseudoprogression seemed unrelated to changes in top peripheral T cell clonotypes.

Sequenced by immunoSEQ multiplex PCR; TCRdb stores in-frame clones only, minus some. The table records tens of thousands of clones, 87% of them present only once. This specimen consisted of PBMCs, obtained from a glioma patient whose treatment included an IDH1 peptide vaccine. The receptor comes from a man aged 35-49 years with glioma. This chain joins TRBV7-9 and TRBJ2-5; the D call may be TRBD1 or TRBD2 (5 bases each). CDR3 sequence: CASSLGGTRGETQYF. The DNA of the CDR3 is TGTGCCAGCAGCTTAGGAGGGACGCGAGGAGAGACCCAGTACTTC.